A selection of T cell receptor beta chains follows, all from one sample in a study of monozygotic twins with inflammatory bowel disease. Reprocessing the 5' RACE reads, TCRdb reports a single entry for every CDR3 protein and omits DNA. This table holds hundreds of thousands of distinct CDR3 sequences. The specimen was blood. These receptors originate from a human donor with ulcerative colitis or Crohn's disease, or a healthy co-twin of an affected twin (not recorded which). The CDR3 runs from the conserved cysteine through the conserved F or W. Each record gives: J gene, V gene, CDR3 protein.

TRBJ1-1	TRBV6-1	CASSGQTPEAFF
TRBJ2-3	TRBV5-1	CASSSGLTDTQYF
TRBJ2-1	TRBV11-2	CASSFIRGRDEQFF
TRBJ1-1	TRBV19	CATRGSGTEAFF
TRBJ2-1	TRBV6-1	CASTQARASGNSVWGEQFF
TRBJ1-1	TRBV4-1	CASSQDGVNTEAFF
TRBJ1-4	TRBV30	CAWSVRGLEKLFF
TRBJ2-7	TRBV6-2/TRBV6-3	CASNYPGQGGSEQYF
TRBJ2-3	TRBV3-1	CASSTGLAEDTDTQYF
TRBJ2-5	TRBV7-8	CASSLGSGRGETQYF
TRBJ2-2	TRBV7-2	CASSANRGVGTGELFF
TRBJ2-5	TRBV5-6	CASSLLSGSETQYF
TRBJ2-4	TRBV14	CASSQGQGVNIQYF
TRBJ2-5	TRBV7-3	CASSLRVTETQYF
TRBJ1-1	TRBV9	CASSELNVQWNTEAFF
TRBJ1-5	TRBV19	CASTLAGTAINQPQHF
TRBJ1-2	TRBV19	CASSVQDRDPYGYTF
TRBJ1-5	TRBV28	CASSWTGGPGQPQHF
TRBJ1-2	TRBV5-1	CASSLGRDRVNYGYTF
TRBJ2-7	TRBV18	CASSPPAGPEQYF
TRBJ2-2	TRBV4-1	CASSQLGGVNTGELFF
TRBJ1-6	TRBV30	CAWTHSRNNSPLHF
TRBJ2-1	TRBV6-5	CASRSGIGEFF
TRBJ2-2	TRBV12-3/TRBV12-4	CASSLRGGPNTGELFF
TRBJ2-1	TRBV4-1	CASSLAVYGEQFF
TRBJ1-2	TRBV28	CASSYNRGVNGYTF
TRBJ2-1	TRBV7-8	CASSLPPLYNEQFF
TRBJ1-1	TRBV2	CASILQGQNTEAFF